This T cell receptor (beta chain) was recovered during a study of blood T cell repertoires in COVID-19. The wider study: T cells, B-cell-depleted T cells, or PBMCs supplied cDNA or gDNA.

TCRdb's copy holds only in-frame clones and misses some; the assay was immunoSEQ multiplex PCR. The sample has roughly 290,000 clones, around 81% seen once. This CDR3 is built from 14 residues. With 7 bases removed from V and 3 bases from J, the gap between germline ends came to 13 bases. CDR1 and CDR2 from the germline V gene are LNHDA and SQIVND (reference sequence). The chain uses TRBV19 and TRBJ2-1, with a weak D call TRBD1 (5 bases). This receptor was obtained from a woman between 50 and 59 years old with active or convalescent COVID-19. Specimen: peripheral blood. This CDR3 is CASTPRAGYNEQFF. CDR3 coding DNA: TGTGCCAGTACCCCCAGGGCTGGCTACAATGAGCAGTTCTTC.